Sequencing of this T cell receptor (beta chain) was carried out in a study of blood T cell repertoires in COVID-19. From germline, CDR1 is LNHDA and CDR2 SQIVND (reference sequence). Germline trimming cut 4 bases from V and 4 bases from J; bases unmatched to any gene: 7. CDR3 length: 15 amino acids. Repertoires were generated with immunoSEQ multiplex PCR, while TCRdb's copy carries only in-frame clones and drops some. The sample has under 45,000 clones, about 87% seen once; the top ten hold roughly 1.3%. The TCR was taken from a woman aged 40 to 50 with acute or convalescent COVID-19. Sequencing input: peripheral blood. The V and J genes are TRBV19 and TRBJ2-7; 10 bases align to TRBD1. Here the CDR3 reads CASSTGTGVMYEQYF. The CDR3 DNA reads as TGTGCCAGTAGTACCGGGACAGGGGTTATGTACGAGCAGTACTTC. Based on the CDR3 plus reference TRBV19 and TRBJ2-7, the full variable domain is DGGITQSPKYLFRKEGQNVTLSCEQNLNHDAMYWYRQDPGQGLRLIYYSQIVNDFQKGDIAEGYSVSREKKESFPLTVTSAQKNPTAFYLCASSTGTGVMYEQYFGPGTRLTVT.